The 2 T cell receptor beta chains reported below all come from one sample, sequenced in a study of shared clonotypes between healthy human individuals. Sequencing was performed with immunoSEQ multiplex PCR; in TCRdb, only in-frame clones are kept and a portion is missing. The repertoire holds 1 million to 1.3 million clones, with around 82% as singletons. Sequences were obtained from memory CD4+ T cells from PBMCs. The sample's subset: CD45RA-negative fraction. The receptors were sampled from a man younger than 30 in good health. Some clones in this sample may be carry-over from other donors' samples.

Here the CDR3 reads CAWSGDSLGNEQFF. The CDR3 DNA sequence: TGTGCCTGGAGTGGGGACAGTCTCGGGAATGAGCAGTTCTTC. The rearrangement joins TRBV30 to TRBJ2-1; 7 bases line up with TRBD1. V lost 1 base and J lost 7; bases outside the gene matches: 7. The CDR3 runs 14 residues. Germline V gene lookup returns CDR1 GTSNPN and CDR2 SVGIG (reference sequence).

The gene calls are TRBV6-5 and TRBJ2-1; D uncertain. CDR1 and CDR2 from the germline V gene are MNHEY and SVGAGI. V lost 0 bases to trimming and J lost 10 bases, with 7 bases between them. This CDR3 is 12 amino acids long. The CDR3 here is CASSYSMKEQFF. The CDR3 DNA follows: TGTGCCAGCAGTTACTCGATGAAGGAGCAGTTCTTC.